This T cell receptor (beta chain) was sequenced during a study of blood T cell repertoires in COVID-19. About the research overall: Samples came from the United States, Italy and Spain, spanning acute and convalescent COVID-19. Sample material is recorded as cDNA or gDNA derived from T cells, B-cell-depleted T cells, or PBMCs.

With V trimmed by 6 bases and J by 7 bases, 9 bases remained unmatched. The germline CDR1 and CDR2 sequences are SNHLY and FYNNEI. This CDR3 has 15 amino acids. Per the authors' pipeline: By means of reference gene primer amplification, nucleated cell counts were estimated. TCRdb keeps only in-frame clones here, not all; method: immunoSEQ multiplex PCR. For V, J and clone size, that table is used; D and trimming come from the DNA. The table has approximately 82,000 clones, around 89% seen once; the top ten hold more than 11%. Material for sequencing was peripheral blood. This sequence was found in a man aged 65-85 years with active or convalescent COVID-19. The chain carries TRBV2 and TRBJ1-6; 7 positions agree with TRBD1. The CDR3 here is CASRGDRTFNSPLHF. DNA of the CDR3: TGTGCCAGCAGGGGGGACAGAACCTTCAATTCACCCCTCCACTTT.